These T cell receptor beta chains were read from a single sample in a study of tumor-infiltrating lymphocytes in primary liver carcinoma. Each CDR3 protein is one row after TCRdb ran MiXCR on the multiplex PCR reads. In the table there are 180,000 or so distinct CDR3 sequences, 50% to 75% of which are singletons. Specimen: peripheral blood. The receptors stem from a man in his forties with primary liver carcinoma and hepatitis B virus infection. CDR3s include the opening cysteine and the closing phenylalanine or tryptophan. Each record gives: CDR3 DNA, CDR3 protein, V gene, D gene, J gene, CDR3 length, clone size. The D gene is left open where the match is weak. Some rows have no size entry. The others give once, few or many, or a class for an expanded clone.

cdr3_nt: TGTGCCAGCAGCGAGAGAGGGGGCGGGAACACTGAAGCTTTCTTT
cdr3_aa: CASSERGGGNTEAFF
v_call: TRBV11-2
d_call: TRBD1
j_call: TRBJ1-1
cdr3_length: 15
clone_size: many

cdr3_nt: TGCGCCAGCAGCCACCTCCCGGCTGGCGGGAGCACAGATACGCAGTATTTT
cdr3_aa: CASSHLPAGGSTDTQYF
v_call: TRBV4-1
d_call: -
j_call: TRBJ2-3
cdr3_length: 17
clone_size: -

cdr3_nt: TGCGCCAGCAGCTTCGGGGACAGAGATACCCACGGGCAGTACTTC
cdr3_aa: CASSFGDRDTHGQYF
v_call: TRBV5-1
d_call: TRBD1
j_call: TRBJ2-7
cdr3_length: 15
clone_size: -

cdr3_nt: TGCGCCAGCAGCAGGGGACAGGGGGAGCGAAACGAGCAGTATTTC
cdr3_aa: CASSRGQGERNEQYF
v_call: TRBV4-1
d_call: TRBD1
j_call: TRBJ2-7
cdr3_length: 15
clone_size: once

cdr3_nt: TGTGCCAGCAGTGACGGGACAGCCTCTGGGGCCAACGTCCTGACTTTC
cdr3_aa: CASSDGTASGANVLTF
v_call: TRBV12-3/TRBV12-4
d_call: TRBD1
j_call: TRBJ2-6
cdr3_length: 16
clone_size: -

cdr3_nt: TGTGCCAGCACCCCGGGACAGGGGAACACTGAAGCTTTCTTT
cdr3_aa: CASTPGQGNTEAFF
v_call: TRBV12-3/TRBV12-4
d_call: TRBD1
j_call: TRBJ1-1
cdr3_length: 14
clone_size: many

cdr3_nt: TGTGCCAGTAGCTTACAGCCCATTAACACAGATACGCAGTGTTTT
cdr3_aa: CASSLQPINTDTQCF
v_call: TRBV11-1
d_call: -
j_call: TRBJ2-3
cdr3_length: 15
clone_size: -

cdr3_nt: TGTGCCAGCAGTTTAGGAGGGGCGGGCACAGATACGCAGTATTTT
cdr3_aa: CASSLGGAGTDTQYF
v_call: TRBV12-3/TRBV12-4
d_call: -
j_call: TRBJ2-3
cdr3_length: 15
clone_size: few

cdr3_nt: TGTGCCAGCAGTTACTTACGAGCGATAGCGGGAGTAGAGACCCAGTACTTC
cdr3_aa: CASSYLRAIAGVETQYF
v_call: TRBV6-6
d_call: TRBD2
j_call: TRBJ2-5
cdr3_length: 17
clone_size: few

cdr3_nt: TGTGCCAGCAGCCAAGGGACTTTAGGTCCCTCCGAGCAGTACTTC
cdr3_aa: CASSQGTLGPSEQYF
v_call: TRBV4-2
d_call: -
j_call: TRBJ2-7
cdr3_length: 15
clone_size: -

cdr3_nt: TGTGCCAGCTCACCAAGCCAACCAGGGGTCTCTGGGGCCAACGTCCTGACTTTC
cdr3_aa: CASSPSQPGVSGANVLTF
v_call: TRBV18
d_call: -
j_call: TRBJ2-6
cdr3_length: 18
clone_size: -

cdr3_nt: TGCGCCAGCAGCCAGCGGACACCTTACGAGCAGTACTTC
cdr3_aa: CASSQRTPYEQYF
v_call: TRBV4-1
d_call: -
j_call: TRBJ2-7
cdr3_length: 13
clone_size: few

cdr3_nt: TGTGCCAGCAGCCCGTCCAGGACCGGGGAGCTGTTTTTT
cdr3_aa: CASSPSRTGELFF
v_call: TRBV14
d_call: -
j_call: TRBJ2-2
cdr3_length: 13
clone_size: -